This TCR beta chain stems from a study of breast tumors, draining lymph nodes, adjacent tissues. TCRdb processed the multiplex PCR reads anew with MiXCR; each CDR3 protein has one entry. Of nearly 110,000 distinct CDR3 sequences listed, about 31% are singletons. In germline, CDR1 is MNHNS, CDR2 SASEGT. The CDR3 extends over 13 amino acids. With 9 bases removed from V and 7 bases from J, the gap between germline ends came to 19 bases. Of note for this clonotype: The target antigen is unknown.

Axillary draining lymph nodes of breast cancer patients supplied the node samples. Study observations and caveats: Data fit most tumor T cells coming from lymph node, expanding in tumor. Tumor TCR diversity was below lymph nodes but above nontumor tissue. Luminal-like breast cancer showed significantly higher tumor–nontumor repertoire similarity than basal-like. That most tumor T cells come from lymph nodes remained unproven.

This chain connects TRBV6-1 to TRBJ2-7; D is uncertain. The sequencing input was axillary lymph node tissue. This TCR came from a female donor with breast cancer. Some clones in this sample may be carry-over from other donors' samples. CDR3 sequence: CASGAWTAREQYF. In DNA, the CDR3 is TGTGCCAGTGGTGCATGGACGGCGAGAGAGCAGTACTTC.